The 21 T cell receptor beta chains given below trace back to one sample, sequenced in a study of glioma-infiltrating T cells. TCR alpha and beta CDR3 regions were amplified from RNA using iRepertoire nested multiplex PCR. MiXCR, run by TCRdb on the multiplex PCR reads, gives a single entry per CDR3 protein. The sample holds 90,000 or so distinct CDR3 sequences, around 40% seen once. Sequencing used glioma tissue, nonneoplastic brain tissue, or PBMCs (not recorded which). These receptors were collected from a human donor with low-grade glioma or glioblastoma, undergoing nonglioma brain surgery, or in good health (not recorded which).

In regard to this clonotype: An end of the junction differs from the germline gene, which may be a read error. The chain is built from TRBV6-6 and TRBJ1-2; tentative D call: TRBD1 (5 bases). CDR3 size: 14 residues. Germline CDR1 is MNHNY and CDR2 is SVGAGI (reference sequence). The CDR3 nucleotides read TGCGCCAGCAGTTCACCCGGCAGGGTTGGAAGCTACACCTTC. Protein sequence: CASSSPGRVGSYTF.

The table lists this clonotype with many counts. V is TRBV4-2 and J is TRBJ2-1, with 9 bases aligning to TRBD2. The CDR3 loop spans 14 amino acids. The germline CDR1 and CDR2 sequences are LGHNA and YNFKEQ. V was clipped by 4 bases and J by 8 bases; unmatched bases: 6. CDR3 DNA: TGTGCCAGCAGCCCGGCTAGCGGGAACGATGAGCAGTTCTTC. Its translation is CASSPASGNDEQFF.

This clonotype was seen repeatedly, ten times or more. The chain carries TRBV10-3 and TRBJ2-1, with TRBD1 matching 7 bases. This CDR3 region has 12 residues. The J segment lost 8 bases and the V segment lost 6 bases, leaving 4 bases of the junction unmatched. CDR1 is ENHRY and CDR2 is SYGVKD in the germline V gene. The CDR3 DNA follows: TGTGCCATCAGCGGAGGACAGGATGAGCAGTTCTTC. This gives the protein CAISGGQDEQFF.

This clonotype was picked up many times. The chain recombines TRBV5-1 with TRBJ2-7; D could derive from TRBD1 or TRBD2 (6 bases each). Trimming shortened V by 4 bases and J by 1 base, and 15 bases separated the two germline ends. The germline V gene has CDR1 SGHRS and CDR2 YFSETQ. There are 15 residues in the CDR3. DNA of the CDR3: TGCGCCAGCAGCATAAATAGCGGACAGTCCTACGAGCAGTACTTC. Translation: CASSINSGQSYEQYF.

There are a few counts of this clonotype. This may be a read error, as it is one base from a much larger clone. The genes are TRBV11-2 and TRBJ1-1, with D hard to call. The CDR3 covers 16 residues. Germline V gene lookup returns CDR1 SGHAT and CDR2 FQNNGV. Here the CDR3 DNA reads TGTGCCGGCAGCTTAGATTTGCGACGGAAGAACACTGAAGCTTTCTTT. Its translation is CAGSLDLRRKNTEAFF.

This clonotype showed up many times. The gene calls are TRBV6-1 and TRBJ2-3; 9 positions agree with TRBD2. The V and J ends lost 5 bases and 2 bases, in that order; junction bases with no gene match: 5. Per the germline V gene, CDR1 is MNHNS and CDR2 is SASEGT. The CDR3 is 15 residues long. As DNA, the CDR3 is TGTGCCAGCAGTTTGGTAGCGGGAGACACAGATACGCAGTATTTT. Protein sequence: CASSLVAGDTDTQYF.

A word on this clonotype: Given a much more abundant clone one base away, this may be a read error. The chain uses TRBV19 and TRBJ2-2, with 9 positions matching TRBD1. Germline CDR1 reads LNHDA; CDR2 reads SQIVND (reference sequence). The CDR3 sequence is 15 residues long. CDR3 residues: CASIPTGGFTWELFF. CDR3 in DNA: TGTGCCAGTATCCCGACAGGGGGTTTCACCTGGGAGCTGTTTTTT.

As to this clonotype: The conserved phenylalanine or tryptophan is not found at the CDR3 terminus, so this likely reflects a read error. As DNA, the CDR3 is TGTGCCACCAACCTCCAGGGGGGGGATACGCAGTATTCT. It yields the protein CATNLQGGDTQYS. The chain carries TRBV2 and TRBJ2-3, with D perhaps being TRBD1 or TRBD2 (7 bases each). The V gene lost 10 bases and the J gene lost 6 bases, with 17 bases spanning the gap. There are 13 residues in the CDR3. CDR1 is SNHLY and CDR2 is FYNNEI in the germline V gene.

There are many counts of this clonotype. The rearrangement uses TRBV20-1 and TRBJ2-5, with D perhaps being TRBD1 or TRBD2 (5 bases each). The germline V and J ends were trimmed by 3 bases and 6 bases, with 20 bases remaining between them. CDR3 length equals 15 residues. The germline V gene has CDR1 DFQATT and CDR2 SNEGSKA (reference sequence). This CDR3 is CSARAGATDGKTQYF. The CDR3 nucleotides are TGCAGTGCTAGGGCCGGGGCGACGGACGGGAAGACCCAGTACTTC.

Many counts were recorded for this clonotype. V gene TRBV28 combines with J gene TRBJ1-2; D is perhaps TRBD1 (5 bases). Trimming took 4 bases from V and 8 from J, leaving 8 bases between them. The CDR3 covers 11 residues. Germline CDR1 MDHEN, CDR2 SYDVKM. The CDR3: CASSSGLGYTF. CDR3 bases: TGTGCCAGCAGTTCAGGGCTCGGCTACACCTTC.

In this sample, this clonotype turned up many times. The rearrangement joins TRBV29-1 to TRBJ1-1; no firm D call. Germline V gene data show CDR1 as SQVTM and CDR2 as ANQGSEA. The CDR3 is made up of 13 amino acids. Trimming shortened V by 0 bases and J by 0 bases, and 5 bases separated the two germline ends. The CDR3 spells CSVEEQLNTEAFF. The CDR3 DNA reads as TGCAGCGTTGAAGAACAGTTGAACACTGAAGCTTTCTTT.

The chain links TRBV6-1 to TRBJ2-7; weak D call: TRBD1 (5 bases). Germline V CDR1 and CDR2: MNHNS, SASEGT. The CDR3 has 13 residues. The V gene lost 6 bases and the J gene lost 3 bases, with 12 bases spanning the gap. The CDR3 protein is CASSPRQGYEQYF. The CDR3 nucleotides read TGTGCCAGCAGCCCCCGGCAGGGCTACGAGCAGTACTTC.

This clonotype has a count of ten or more. The chain joins TRBV3-1 to TRBJ1-3; D not resolved. This CDR3 comprises 14 residues. V was trimmed by 6 bases and J by 1 base, leaving 10 bases between them. The germline V gene has CDR1 LGHDT and CDR2 YNNKEL (reference sequence). The CDR3 DNA reads as TGTGCCAGCAGTTCTCTGATTTCTGGAAACACCATATATTTT. Its protein is CASSSLISGNTIYF.

This clonotype showed up many times. The rearrangement links TRBV12-3 or TRBV12-4 to TRBJ1-1, with D maybe TRBD1 (6 bases). This CDR3 comprises 13 residues. V gave up 3 bases and J gave up 4 bases, with 9 bases separating them. The CDR3 region is CASSFSGVTEAFF. CDR3 DNA: TGTGCCAGCAGTTTCTCAGGGGTCACTGAAGCTTTCTTT.

Points on this clonotype: One junction end does not reproduce the germline sequence, and a read error may be involved. This chain connects TRBV6-1 to TRBJ2-1, with 7 bases fitting TRBD2. Germline assignment: CDR1 MNHNS and CDR2 SASEGT. The CDR3 runs 17 residues. In DNA, the CDR3 is TGTGCCTGCAGCTCCGATCGGACTAGTGGGAGGTTGTATGAGCAGTTCTTC. It yields the protein CACSSDRTSGRLYEQFF.

This clonotype was counted many times. The chain couples TRBV19 to TRBJ2-1; D is perhaps TRBD2 (5 bases). CDR1 is LNHDA and CDR2 is SQIVND in the germline V gene (reference sequence). CDR3 size: 12 residues. The ends were cut back, 6 bases at V and 7 bases at J, with 10 bases in the middle. CDR3 sequence: CASSQRTNEQFF. Here the CDR3 DNA reads TGTGCCAGTAGCCAGAGGACTAATGAGCAGTTCTTC.

This clonotype was counted many times. CDR3 bases: TGCAGTGCAACACTAGCGGGGACCTACGAGCAGTACTTC. This translates into CSATLAGTYEQYF. The chain couples TRBV20-1 to TRBJ2-7; 10 bases map to TRBD2. This CDR3 has 13 amino acids. The J segment lost 2 bases and the V segment lost 6 bases, leaving 4 bases of the junction unmatched. CDR1 and CDR2 (germline): DFQATT, SNEGSKA (reference sequence).

The chain couples TRBV6-1 to TRBJ1-2; TRBD1 agrees at 9 bases. Germline trimming cut 6 bases from V and 2 bases from J; bases unmatched to any gene: 7. Germline CDR1 and CDR2: MNHNS and SASEGT. The CDR3 runs 15 residues. The CDR3 DNA is TGTGCCAGCAGGGCAGGACAGGGGTGGAACTATGGCTACACCTTC. Translating gives CASRAGQGWNYGYTF.

To note about this clonotype: A much larger clonotype is one base distant, so this may be a read error. V is TRBV19 and J is TRBJ2-7, with D perhaps assigned TRBD1 or TRBD2 (6 bases each). CDR1 and CDR2 (germline): LNHDA, SQIVND (reference sequence). CDR3 size: 12 residues. Trimming left V 5 bases short and J 7 bases short, with 12 bases between. CDR3 DNA sequence: TGTGCCAGTAGTCCGGGGGCAGTGGAGCAGTACTTC. Encoded protein: CASSPGAVEQYF.

This clonotype was observed many times. This chain joins TRBV30 and TRBJ1-5; D call uncertain. Trimming removed 4 bases from V and 2 bases from J, with 15 bases in between. CDR3 size: 15 residues. Germline values: CDR1 GTSNPN, CDR2 SVGIG (reference sequence). The CDR3 DNA is TGTGCCTGGAACCGGTTGGGTCTGGGCAATCAGCCCCAGCATTTT. This gives the protein CAWNRLGLGNQPQHF.

This clonotype occurred many times. The genes are TRBV7-3 and TRBJ2-3, with D unclear. Germline assignment: CDR1 SGHTA and CDR2 FQGTGA. With 5 bases removed from V and 4 bases from J, the gap between germline ends came to 7 bases. The CDR3 spans 12 residues. Written as DNA, the CDR3 is TGTGCCAGCAGCACGTCTCCAGATACGCAGTATTTT. As protein: CASSTSPDTQYF.